Sequencing of this T cell receptor beta chain was carried out in a study of cytomegalovirus exposure and HLA in healthy donors. In the study overall: A later analysis reported the same platform for the 90 to 150 validation repertoires and the approximately 640 first-cohort repertoires. Study outcomes and limitations: TCR beta chains numbering some 160 were designated cytomegalovirus-associated. In the roughly 130 validation repertoires, a later analysis found that first-cohort TCR clusters tended to co-occur. Per published reports, the classifier diagnosed cytomegalovirus status with high specificity and sensitivity.

This CDR3 has 14 amino acids. The V end was cut by 4 bases, the J end by 2 bases, with 12 bases between. The germline CDR1 and CDR2 sequences are SGHDT and YYEEEE. Generated by immunoSEQ multiplex PCR, the TCRdb table keeps only in-frame clones and is missing some. The profile shows about 63,000 clones, 80% to 90% of them singletons. This clone came up once. The antigen is unknown. The chain combines TRBV5-6 with TRBJ1-2; D remains unclear. This clonotype was sampled from a woman aged 18-29 years in good health and CMV-seronegative. The sample was PBMCs. The CDR3 coding sequence is TGTGCCAGCAGCCCCTCGCGAGCCAACTATGGCTACACCTTC. Translated, it gives CASSPSRANYGYTF.